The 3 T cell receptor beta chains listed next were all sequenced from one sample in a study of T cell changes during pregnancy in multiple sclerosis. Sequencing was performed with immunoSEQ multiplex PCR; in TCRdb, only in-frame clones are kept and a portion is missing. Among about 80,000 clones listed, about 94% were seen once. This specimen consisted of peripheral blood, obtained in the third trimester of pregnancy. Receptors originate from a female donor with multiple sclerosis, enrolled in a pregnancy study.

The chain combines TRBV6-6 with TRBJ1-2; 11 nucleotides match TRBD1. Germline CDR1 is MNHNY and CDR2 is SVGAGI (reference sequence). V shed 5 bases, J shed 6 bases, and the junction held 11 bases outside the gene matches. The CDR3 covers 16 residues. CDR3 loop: CASSLNRDRGRNGYTF. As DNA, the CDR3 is TGTGCCAGCAGTCTAAACAGGGACAGGGGGAGGAATGGCTACACCTTC.

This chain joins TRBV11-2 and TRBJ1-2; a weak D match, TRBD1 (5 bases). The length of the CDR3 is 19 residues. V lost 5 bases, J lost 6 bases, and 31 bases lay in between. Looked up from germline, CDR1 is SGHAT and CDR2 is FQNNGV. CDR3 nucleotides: TGTGCCAGCAGCCCACACGACTTCCCCGGGGGGATGTACAACGATGGCTACACCTTC. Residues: CASSPHDFPGGMYNDGYTF.

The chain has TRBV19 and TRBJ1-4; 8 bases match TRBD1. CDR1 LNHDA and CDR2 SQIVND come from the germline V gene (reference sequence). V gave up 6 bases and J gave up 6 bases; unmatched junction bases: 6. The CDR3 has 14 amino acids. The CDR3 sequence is CASRIGTGYEKLFF. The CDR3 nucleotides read TGTGCCAGTAGAATCGGGACAGGTTATGAAAAACTGTTTTTT.